This TCR beta chain was recovered during a study of T-cell reconstitution after alpha-beta-depleted transplantation in children. This clonotype was seen at least ten times. Its antigen remains unknown. Overall study findings and caveats: Several hundred expanded graft clones reportedly gave rise to the alpha-beta T cells present about two months after transplant. Most T-cell counts and diversity one year after the transplant came from T cells that were newly produced.

The TCRbeta library incorporated unique molecular identifiers. TCRdb processed the PCR reads anew with MiXCR; each CDR3 protein has one entry. Of 250,000 to 300,000 distinct CDR3 sequences listed, about 9.4% are singletons. The CDR3 is 14 amino acids. The V and J ends lost 5 bases and 2 bases, in that order; junction bases with no gene match: 1. Sample: PBMCs, taken before TCRalphabeta/CD19-depleted stem cell transplant. The genes are TRBV12-3 or TRBV12-4 and TRBJ2-1; the match to TRBD2 covers 9 bases. This sequence was found in a boy younger than two with acute myeloid leukemia, due to receive a stem cell transplant. CDR3 protein: CASSRTSAYNEQFF. The CDR3 DNA sequence: TGTGCCAGCAGTAGGACTAGCGCCTACAATGAGCAGTTCTTC.